These 29 T cell receptor beta chains originate from one sample sequenced in a study of long-term antiretroviral therapy in people with HIV. At the survey level, the v3.0 immunoSEQ assay was run. Produced via immunoSEQ multiplex PCR; TCRdb's table is partial and in-frame only. The table has 30,000 to 45,000 clones, 75% to 85% seen once; the top ten hold about 6%. The sample consisted of unsorted PBMCs, taken 3.4 years after starting antiretroviral therapy. These receptors were taken from a man under 40 with HIV.

The chain links TRBV19 to TRBJ2-2; D ambiguous. Between the trimmed V and J ends, which lost 3 bases and 6 bases, there was a span of 5 bases. Looked up from germline, CDR1 is LNHDA and CDR2 is SQIVND (reference sequence). This CDR3 has 12 residues. The CDR3: CASSIPPGELFF. The CDR3 DNA reads TGTGCCAGTAGTATCCCCCCCGGGGAGCTGTTTTTT.

The CDR3 DNA reads as TGTGCCAGCAGCGTAGCGACTAGCGATTACAATGAGCAGTTCTTC. Protein product: CASSVATSDYNEQFF. The chain is built from TRBV9 and TRBJ2-1; 8 bases are shared with TRBD2. Per the germline V gene, CDR1 is SGDLS and CDR2 is YYNGEE. The V and J ends lost 0 bases and 4 bases, in that order; junction bases with no gene match: 3. CDR3 size: 15 residues.

The chain uses TRBV25-1 and TRBJ2-7, with 7 bases that match TRBD1. Germline CDR1 is MGHDK and CDR2 is SYGVNS. This CDR3 comprises 15 residues. V shed 0 bases, J shed 5 bases, and the junction held 7 bases outside the gene matches. The CDR3 bases are TGTGCCAGCAGTGAATATACAGGGGCACGCGACGAGCAGTACTTC. Translated, it gives CASSEYTGARDEQYF.

This clone has just a few counts. The V and J genes are TRBV19 and TRBJ1-2; D gene unclear. Per the germline V gene, CDR1 is LNHDA and CDR2 is SQIVND (reference sequence). The length of the CDR3 is 14 residues. With 3 bases removed from V and 7 bases from J, the gap between germline ends came to 15 bases. For the CDR3, the DNA is TGTGCCAGTAGTATGAGAGGAGAGGGAGGTGGCTACACCTTC. Its protein product is CASSMRGEGGGYTF.

This chain joins TRBV6-6 and TRBJ1-1; 9 bases fit TRBD1. The CDR3 is made up of 15 amino acids. CDR1 is MNHNY, CDR2 SVGAGI, per germline (reference sequence). V dropped 2 bases and J dropped 5; count of bases not matched to a gene: 6. The CDR3 nucleotides read TGTGCCAGCAGTTACGGTACAGGGGGCGAAACTGAAGCTTTCTTT. Translating gives CASSYGTGGETEAFF.

The CDR3 bases are TGTGCCAGCTCACTGAATCTGGACAGGCGAACCGGGGAGCTGTTTTTT. Translated: CASSLNLDRRTGELFF. The chain links TRBV18 to TRBJ2-2, with TRBD1 matching over 7 bases. Trimming cost V 4 bases and J 5 bases; bases outside gene matches: 10. This CDR3 has 16 amino acids. The germline gives CDR1 KGHSH, CDR2 LQKENI.

The rearrangement joins TRBV11-2 to TRBJ1-5; the D is unclear. Per germline, CDR1 SGHAT and CDR2 FQNNGV. The CDR3 totals 13 residues. Deletions cut 0 bases from V and 1 base from J, with 1 base between. The CDR3 DNA sequence: TGTGCCAGCAGCTTAGACAGCAATCAGCCCCAGCATTTT. Protein sequence: CASSLDSNQPQHF. The variable domain in full, completed from reference TRBV11-2 and TRBJ1-5, reads EAGVAQSPRYKIIEKRQSVAFWCNPISGHATLYWYQQILGQGPKLLIQFQNNGVVDDSQLPKDRFSAERLKGVDSTLKIQPAKLEDSAVYLCASSLDSNQPQHFGDGTRLSIL.

This sequence joins TRBV5-6 and TRBJ2-7, with D possibly being TRBD1 or TRBD2 (5 bases each). Between the trimmed V and J ends, which lost 5 bases and 0 bases, there was a span of 12 bases. Germline CDR1 reads SGHDT; CDR2 reads YYEEEE. The CDR3 loop spans 14 amino acids. The CDR3 here is CASRYRGASYEQYF. CDR3 DNA sequence: TGTGCCAGCAGGTACAGAGGGGCCTCCTACGAGCAGTACTTC.

The chain couples TRBV6-5 to TRBJ1-3; D unresolved. The germline V gene encodes CDR1 MNHEY and CDR2 SVGAGI. V lost 5 bases to trimming and J lost 3 bases, with 8 bases between them. This CDR3 comprises 13 residues. The CDR3 sequence: CASSRQGGNTIYF. The CDR3, as DNA: TGTGCCAGCAGTCGCCAAGGTGGAAACACCATATATTTT.

The V gene is TRBV11-3, the J gene TRBJ2-7; TRBD2 matches at 7 bases. V shed 5 bases, J shed 3 bases, and the junction held 7 bases outside the gene matches. Germline-derived CDR1 and CDR2 are SGHNT and YENEEA. The CDR3 covers 14 residues. The CDR3 nucleotides read TGTGCCAGCAGCCATGGACTAGACTTCTACGAGCAGTACTTC. Residues: CASSHGLDFYEQYF.

The chain uses TRBV28 and TRBJ2-7, with D possibly TRBD1 on 6 matching bases. Germline assignment: CDR1 MDHEN and CDR2 SYDVKM. The CDR3 runs 14 residues. V was trimmed by 5 bases and J by 4 bases, leaving 15 bases between them. The CDR3 coding sequence is TGTGCCAGCAGTAAACTTCGCGACAGGTACGAGCAGTACTTC. It yields the protein CASSKLRDRYEQYF.

This clone occurred a few times. The rearrangement links TRBV7-2 to TRBJ1-2, with TRBD1 as a possible D gene (6 bases). V lost 5 bases to trimming and J lost 8 bases, with 15 bases between them. The CDR3 has 13 amino acids. The germline V gene has CDR1 SGHTA and CDR2 FQGNSA. CDR3 amino acids: CASSEQGPQGYTF. CDR3 bases: TGTGCCAGCAGCGAACAGGGACCTCAGGGCTACACCTTC.

There are a few counts of this clone. The rearrangement joins TRBV19 to TRBJ1-5; no reliable D call. V was trimmed by 4 bases and J by 3 bases, leaving 7 bases between them. CDR1 and CDR2 from the germline V gene are LNHDA and SQIVND (reference sequence). This CDR3 comprises 13 residues. Here the CDR3 reads CASSTSINQPQHF. CDR3 sequence (DNA): TGTGCCAGTAGTACAAGTATCAATCAGCCCCAGCATTTT.

The chain links TRBV7-2 to TRBJ2-1; tentatively, D is TRBD2 (5 bases). V lost 8 bases and J lost 3, with 17 bases in between. Germline CDR1 SGHTA, CDR2 FQGNSA. This CDR3 is 15 amino acids long. CDR3 loop: CASGRPTTFYNEQFF. CDR3 nucleotide sequence: TGTGCCAGCGGAAGACCGACTACCTTCTACAATGAGCAGTTCTTC.

The chain joins TRBV29-1 to TRBJ1-3, with no clear D. Trimming removed 4 bases at V and 0 bases at J, with 7 bases between. The CDR3 runs to 13 residues. Germline CDR1 and CDR2: SQVTM and ANQGSEA. CDR3 sequence: CSVGTSSGNTIYF. Here the CDR3 DNA reads TGCAGCGTTGGTACAAGCTCTGGAAACACCATATATTTT.

The chain uses TRBV28 and TRBJ2-7; 13 nucleotides match TRBD2. Germline trimming cut 6 bases from V and 3 bases from J; bases unmatched to any gene: 5. Germline lookup yields CDR1 MDHEN and CDR2 SYDVKM. The CDR3 extends over 15 amino acids. The DNA for the CDR3 is TGTGCCAGCAGCCCGACTAGCGGGAGGTTCTACGAGCAGTACTTC. Encoded protein: CASSPTSGRFYEQYF.

This rearrangement joins TRBV9 to TRBJ2-7, with unresolved D. The CDR3 covers 14 residues. Germline CDR1 and CDR2: SGDLS and YYNGEE. V was cut by 0 bases and J by 4 bases, with 11 bases left in between. The CDR3 DNA reads TGTGCCAGCAGCGTAGACGCAGTTCCTTACGAGCAGTACTTC. It translates to CASSVDAVPYEQYF.

The chain couples TRBV5-1 to TRBJ2-1, with D uncertain. The CDR3 runs 13 residues. Germline CDR1 reads SGHRS; CDR2 reads YFSETQ. V was clipped by 0 bases and J by 6 bases, with 7 bases between them. The CDR3 coding sequence is TGCGCCAGCAGCTTGGTTGGGTTCAATGAGCAGTTCTTC. It codes for CASSLVGFNEQFF.

The rearrangement joins TRBV19 to TRBJ2-2, with 9 bases matching TRBD2. Unmatched junction bases numbered 3, after V lost 6 bases and J lost 4 bases. Germline CDR1 and CDR2: LNHDA and SQIVND (reference sequence). There are 14 residues in the CDR3. The CDR3 loop reads CASSLSGGTGELFF. CDR3 DNA: TGTGCCAGTAGCCTTAGCGGGGGCACCGGGGAGCTGTTTTTT.

The V and J genes are TRBV4-3 and TRBJ2-6, with D perhaps matching TRBD1 (5 bases). This CDR3 has 17 amino acids. Germline V CDR1 and CDR2: LGHNA, YSLEER. The germline V and J ends were trimmed by 0 bases and 2 bases, with 11 bases remaining between them. The CDR3 nucleotides read TGCGCCAGCAGCCAAGATCCTCAGGGAACTGGGGCCAACGTCCTGACTTTC. Protein sequence: CASSQDPQGTGANVLTF.

The count of this clone is one. The chain employs TRBV19 and TRBJ1-2; tentative D call: TRBD1 (5 bases). Between the trimmed V and J ends, which lost 0 bases and 4 bases, there was a span of 12 bases. The CDR3 contains 15 residues. CDR1 and CDR2 (germline): LNHDA, SQIVND (reference sequence). The CDR3 protein is CASSIDHDRSYGYTF. CDR3 DNA: TGTGCCAGTAGTATAGATCATGACAGATCCTATGGCTACACCTTC.

The V and J genes are TRBV19 and TRBJ1-2; D might be TRBD1 (6 bases). The CDR3 is 15 residues long. The germline V gene has CDR1 LNHDA and CDR2 SQIVND (reference sequence). Trimming took off 3 bases at V and 2 bases at J, with 13 bases between the two ends. The chain's CDR3 is CASSMVNRENYGYTF. CDR3 DNA: TGTGCCAGTAGTATGGTTAACAGGGAGAACTATGGCTACACCTTC.

The rearrangement joins TRBV19 to TRBJ2-3, with 9 nucleotides matching TRBD1. CDR1 is LNHDA, CDR2 SQIVND, per germline (reference sequence). The CDR3 extends over 16 amino acids. The V segment lost 7 bases and the J segment 2 bases; nucleotides outside the gene matches: 10. CDR3 in amino acids: CASTERGTGHTDTQYF. CDR3 DNA: TGTGCCAGTACCGAGAGGGGGACAGGGCACACAGATACGCAGTATTTT.

The count of this clone is one. CDR3: CASSYAGSNQPQHF. CDR3 coding DNA: TGTGCCAGCAGTTATGCAGGTAGCAATCAGCCCCAGCATTTT. The chain uses TRBV6-6 and TRBJ1-5, with unresolved D. The CDR3 spans 14 residues. The V end lost 3 bases, the J end lost 0 bases, and 6 bases lay between the germline ends. Germline V CDR1 and CDR2: MNHNY, SVGAGI (reference sequence).

This sequence joins TRBV10-3 and TRBJ2-5; D is possibly TRBD1 or TRBD2 (6 bases each). The CDR3 extends over 14 amino acids. Germline CDR1 and CDR2: ENHRY and SYGVKD. The ends were cut back, 0 bases at V and 5 bases at J, with 10 bases in the middle. The CDR3 coding sequence is TGTGCCATCAGTGAGTCGAGGGGGGAGGAGACCCAGTACTTC. Translation gives CAISESRGEETQYF.

The genes are TRBV5-4 and TRBJ2-7, with 7 nucleotides matching TRBD2. CDR1 is SGHNT and CDR2 is YYREEE in the germline V gene (reference sequence). V dropped 7 bases and J dropped 3; count of bases not matched to a gene: 13. This CDR3 comprises 15 residues. The CDR3 DNA sequence: TGTGCCAGCGGGCTGGGTAGCGGGTTTGACTACGAGCAGTACTTC. Its translation is CASGLGSGFDYEQYF.

The rearrangement links TRBV5-1 to TRBJ2-1; 11 bases are a match to TRBD2. The CDR3 is 18 amino acids. The ends lost 0 bases at V and 3 bases at J; junction bases unmatched: 8. CDR1 and CDR2 from the germline V gene are SGHRS and YFSETQ. The CDR3 is CASSLEPSGRTIYNEQFF. CDR3 coding DNA: TGCGCCAGCAGCTTGGAACCTAGCGGGAGGACTATCTACAATGAGCAGTTCTTC.

The rearrangement uses TRBV29-1 and TRBJ1-1, with 9 positions matching TRBD1. There are 15 residues in the CDR3. V was clipped by 6 bases and J by 0 bases; unmatched bases: 8. In germline, CDR1 is SQVTM, CDR2 ANQGSEA. Here the CDR3 reads CSVANRQGVNTEAFF. Written as DNA, the CDR3 is TGCAGCGTCGCAAATCGACAGGGGGTGAACACTGAAGCTTTCTTT.

This clone showed up just once. The chain carries TRBV19 and TRBJ2-3; 8 bases align to TRBD1. The CDR3 extends over 15 amino acids. From germline, CDR1 is LNHDA and CDR2 SQIVND (reference sequence). V dropped 1 base and J dropped 5; count of bases not matched to a gene: 5. The CDR3 loop is CASSIGTGWGDTQYF. Here the CDR3 DNA reads TGTGCCAGTAGTATAGGGACAGGGTGGGGAGATACGCAGTATTTT.